The 13 T cell receptor beta chains reported below all come from one sample, sequenced in a study of T cells in Graves' hyperthyroidism and ophthalmopathy. Amplified TCR beta CDR3 regions derived from RNA transcripts. HTBI primers drove first-round RT-PCR of the TCR CDR3. TCRdb re-analysed the multiplex PCR reads in MiXCR, keeping a single row per CDR3 protein. The sample has 500,000 to 650,000 distinct CDR3 sequences, around 13% seen once; the top ten hold roughly 14%. Sequenced material: blood. These receptors were collected from a middle-aged woman with Graves' hyperthyroidism.

This sequence joins TRBV2 and TRBJ2-1, with 12 bases matching TRBD2. The CDR3 is made up of 17 amino acids. The V gene end was trimmed by 9 bases and the J gene end by 0 bases; junction bases not matched to a gene: 9. CDR1 SNHLY and CDR2 FYNNEI come from the germline V gene. The chain's CDR3 is CARDRLAGESSYNEQFF. CDR3 in DNA: TGTGCCAGGGACCGACTAGCGGGAGAAAGCTCCTACAATGAGCAGTTCTTC.

Many counts were recorded for this clonotype. This chain joins TRBV28 and TRBJ2-1, with D unresolved. Trimming took 3 bases from V and 6 from J, leaving 6 bases between them. Germline CDR1 MDHEN, CDR2 SYDVKM. The CDR3 runs to 12 residues. The DNA for the CDR3 is TGTGCCAGCAGTTTTAGCCGCAATGAGCAGTTCTTC. Protein product: CASSFSRNEQFF.

The chain uses TRBV18 and TRBJ2-7, with D possibly TRBD1 on 6 matching bases. Germline V gene sequence: CDR1 KGHSH, CDR2 LQKENI. This CDR3 has 13 residues. The V and J ends lost 3 bases and 4 bases respectively, with 10 bases between them. In DNA form, the CDR3 reads TGTGCCAGCTCACCCGGGACACAATACGAGCAGTACTTC. It specifies CASSPGTQYEQYF.

The table lists this clonotype with many counts. The rearrangement uses TRBV20-1 and TRBJ2-7, with D possibly called TRBD1 or TRBD2 (5 bases each). Trimming took 6 bases from V and 2 from J, leaving 14 bases between them. CDR1 and CDR2 (germline): DFQATT, SNEGSKA (reference sequence). The CDR3 has 13 residues. CDR3 coding DNA: TGCAGTGCCCGGCAGAGGGGACCCTACGAGCAGTACTTC. The encoded protein is CSARQRGPYEQYF.

As for this clonotype: A much larger clone lies a single base off, so this may be a read error. In DNA, the CDR3 is TGTGCCATCAGACAGGGGGTTAGCGAGCAGTTCTTC. This encodes CAIRQGVSEQFF. The chain recombines TRBV10-3 with TRBJ2-1, with 8 bases lining up with TRBD1. Trimming took 6 bases from V and 10 from J; bases not matched to a gene: 5. The length of the CDR3 is 12 residues. Germline V lookup: CDR1 ENHRY, CDR2 SYGVKD.

This clonotype has at least ten counts. V and J are TRBV5-4 and TRBJ2-2; D ambiguous. The ends were cut back, 2 bases at V and 4 bases at J, with 12 bases in the middle. Germline-derived CDR1 and CDR2 are SGHNT and YYREEE (reference sequence). The CDR3 runs 15 residues. DNA for the CDR3: TGTGCCAGCAGCTTCGACTCCCTGGGCACCGGGGAGCTGTTTTTT. As protein: CASSFDSLGTGELFF.

This clonotype was seen a handful of times. The chain couples TRBV6-5 to TRBJ1-6, with TRBD1 identical over 7 bases. There are 17 residues in the CDR3. From germline, CDR1 is MNHEY and CDR2 SVGAGI. V lost 0 bases and J lost 11; bases outside the gene matches: 13. CDR3: CASSYSSFGTENPPLHF. Here the CDR3 DNA reads TGTGCCAGCAGTTACTCTTCATTTGGGACAGAAAATCCACCCCTCCACTTT.

This chain uses TRBV15 with TRBJ2-7, with D unclear. From germline, CDR1 is LNHNV and CDR2 YYDKDF (reference sequence). Trimming cost V 1 base and J 6 bases, with 10 bases left between them. There are 13 residues in the CDR3. In DNA form, the CDR3 reads TGTGCCACCAGCAGAGGATACCAGGCCGAGCAGTACTTC. Amino acids: CATSRGYQAEQYF. Complete variable domain (other parts from reference TRBV15 and TRBJ2-7): DAMVIQNPRYQVTQFGKPVTLSCSQTLNHNVMYWYQQKSSQAPKLLFHYYDKDFNNEADTPDNFQSRRPNTSFCFLDIRSPGLGDTAMYLCATSRGYQAEQYFGPGTRLTVT.

This clonotype was detected ten times or more. The chain uses TRBV20-1 and TRBJ1-5; tentatively, D is TRBD1 (5 bases). The CDR3 spans 13 residues. Germline V gene data show CDR1 as DFQATT and CDR2 as SNEGSKA (reference sequence). Trimming removed 3 bases from V and 1 base from J, with 7 bases in between. The CDR3 DNA follows: TGCAGTGCTAGTCGGGACAGCAATCAGCCCCAGCATTTT. This translates into CSASRDSNQPQHF.

In this sample, this clonotype turned up a few times. The chain links TRBV6-1 to TRBJ1-3, with D maybe TRBD1 (6 bases). V lost 6 bases and J 4 bases, leaving 10 bases between the germline ends. Germline V CDR1 and CDR2: MNHNS, SASEGT. The CDR3 covers 13 residues. The CDR3 spells CASRYRVGNTIYF. CDR3 nucleotide sequence: TGTGCCAGCAGATACAGGGTCGGAAACACCATATATTTT.

This clonotype was recorded a few times. This chain links TRBV28 with TRBJ1-3; D unresolved. With 2 bases removed from V and 0 bases from J, the gap between germline ends came to 8 bases. From germline, CDR1 is MDHEN and CDR2 SYDVKM. The CDR3 runs to 15 residues. The CDR3 coding sequence is TGTGCCAGCAGTTTACCCTTTGTCTCTGGAAACACCATATATTTT. As protein: CASSLPFVSGNTIYF.

The chain joins TRBV9 to TRBJ2-2; 7 positions agree with TRBD1. V shed 4 bases and J 0 bases; nucleotides not matched to a gene: 12. This CDR3 has 18 residues. The germline V gene has CDR1 SGDLS and CDR2 YYNGEE. The CDR3 DNA sequence: TGTGCCAGCAGCCGCTTCGGAGACAGGGCCACGAACACCGGGGAGCTGTTTTTT. It specifies CASSRFGDRATNTGELFF.

This clonotype was seen ten or more times. The chain joins TRBV7-9 to TRBJ2-1; D is uncertain. The CDR3 is 13 residues long. The V end was cut by 1 base, the J end by 10 bases, with 11 bases between. The germline gives CDR1 SEHNR, CDR2 FQNEAQ (reference sequence). In nucleotides, the CDR3 is TGTGCCAGCAGCTTAGTTGCAGGTTACGAGCAGTTCTTC. It specifies CASSLVAGYEQFF.